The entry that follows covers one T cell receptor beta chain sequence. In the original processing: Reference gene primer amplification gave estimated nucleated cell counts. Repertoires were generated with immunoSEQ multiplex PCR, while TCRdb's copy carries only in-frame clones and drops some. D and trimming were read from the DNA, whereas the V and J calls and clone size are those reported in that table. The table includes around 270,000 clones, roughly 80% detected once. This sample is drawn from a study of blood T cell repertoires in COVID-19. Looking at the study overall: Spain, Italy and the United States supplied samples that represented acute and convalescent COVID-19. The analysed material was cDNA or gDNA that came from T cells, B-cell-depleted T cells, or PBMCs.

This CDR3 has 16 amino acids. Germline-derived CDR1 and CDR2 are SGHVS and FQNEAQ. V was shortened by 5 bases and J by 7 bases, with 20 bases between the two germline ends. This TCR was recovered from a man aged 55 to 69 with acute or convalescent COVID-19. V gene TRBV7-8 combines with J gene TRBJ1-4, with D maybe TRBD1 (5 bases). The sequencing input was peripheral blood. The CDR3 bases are TGTGCCAGCAGCCCCCGTTATCAGGGTCTCAGTGAAAAACTGTTTTTT. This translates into CASSPRYQGLSEKLFF.